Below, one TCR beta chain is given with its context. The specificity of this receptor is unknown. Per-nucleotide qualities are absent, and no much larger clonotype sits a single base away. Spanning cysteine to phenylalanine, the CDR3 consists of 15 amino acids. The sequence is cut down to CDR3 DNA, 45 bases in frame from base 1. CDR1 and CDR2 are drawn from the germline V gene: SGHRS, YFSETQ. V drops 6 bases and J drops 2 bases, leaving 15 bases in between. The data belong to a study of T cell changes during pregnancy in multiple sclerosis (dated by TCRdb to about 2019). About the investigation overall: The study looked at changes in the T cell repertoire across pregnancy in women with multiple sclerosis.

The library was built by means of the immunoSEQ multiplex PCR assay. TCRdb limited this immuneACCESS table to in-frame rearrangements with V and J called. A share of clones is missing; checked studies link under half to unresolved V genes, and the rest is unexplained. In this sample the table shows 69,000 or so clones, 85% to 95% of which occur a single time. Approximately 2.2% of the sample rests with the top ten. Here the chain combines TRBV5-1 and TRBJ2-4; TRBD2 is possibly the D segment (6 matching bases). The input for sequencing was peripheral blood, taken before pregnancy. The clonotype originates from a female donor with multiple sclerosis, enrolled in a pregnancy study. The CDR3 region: CASTDPGLTKNIQYF. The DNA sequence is TGCGCCAGCACCGATCCGGGACTTACCAAAAACATTCAGTACTTC.